This TCR beta chain came from a study of blood T cells in healthy people across ages (dated by TCRdb to the mid-2010s). Context from the whole study: In model experiments, template switching captured roughly one uniquely barcoded TCR beta cDNA molecule for every two T cells. Donors were grouped into four age groups: young (average roughly 15 years), middle-aged (roughly 40), aged (around 56) and long-lived (roughly 80). Using the same blood draw, the study looked at two additional independent replicas of 1 million unique cDNA reads for two donors, one aged 18 to 29 and the other aged 80 or older. To avoid experimental bias, donors of different ages were distributed randomly across sequencing lanes. To track age-related changes in TCR beta repertoire diversity, the study relied on deep sequencing normalized with unique cDNA molecular identifiers. General findings and caveats noted by the study authors: The long-lived group showed more naive CD4+ T cells, fewer expanded clones and increased TCR diversity than the aged group, suggesting age selection. There was a strong correlation between observed TCR beta diversity and the percentage of naive T cells measured by flow cytometry. Estimates of total diversity based on one million sequenced T cells were regarded as lower bounds and as underestimates. Observed TCR beta diversity per million T cells fell roughly linearly with age, and a significant reduction was already apparent by age around 36. Since profiling was done on bulk unsorted PBMCs, naive and antigen-experienced compartments could not be conclusively compared. Because donor CMV infection status was unknown, age-related changes in expanded clonotypes were potentially confounded.

The library was made by 5' RACE. Sequencer: Illumina HiSeq 2500. The second PCR ran for about 7 to 11 cycles and used a J-beta primer mix along with a sample-barcoded 5' primer. A unique molecular identifier was introduced onto each TCR beta cDNA molecule by a template-switch 5' adaptor carrying 12 random nucleotides. At least 2.5 million CDR3-containing paired-end reads were obtained from each sample. The Mint cDNA synthesis kit, primed by a TRBC-specific oligonucleotide, was used to synthesize first-strand cDNA from all RNA. Following uracil-DNA glycosylase treatment, a first 18-cycle PCR with universal primers M1SS and BC2_uni_R was performed on all cDNA. In the paper's pipeline: Each sample was normalized by randomly selecting 1 million high-quality reads, each carrying a distinct molecular identifier. Instead of being binned into consensus sequences, reads that shared molecular identifiers were thrown out. MiTCR, set to a Q25 quality threshold and the strictest error-elimination algorithm, was used for CDR3 identification, clonotype clustering and error correction. A nonparametric unseen species model using Euler transformation provided a lower-bound estimate of total TCR beta diversity. In-frame beta chains were kept once TCRdb had trimmed the public reads at Q25 with fastp and called clones with MiXCR. Rows merge per CDR3 protein into single entries with the most common DNA and genes. The V and J calls shown here were made by TCRdb, not taken from the authors' results. This sample comprises around 1,700,000 distinct CDR3 sequences, 28% of them detected only once. The top ten hold roughly 8% of the sample.

On this clonotype: Its antigen specificity is not known. No base qualities exist here, and no much larger clone lies one base off it.

Donors were 39 systemically healthy Caucasian individuals from Russia aged roughly 6 to 95 years. Each donor gave ten milliliters of peripheral blood, drawn into EDTA-treated Vacutainer tubes. Ficoll-Paque density-gradient centrifugation was used to isolate PBMCs, with at least 7 million obtained per sample. Total RNA was extracted from PBMCs with Trizol reagent, with at least 6 micrograms obtained per sample. For every donor, an aliquot of PBMCs went through flow cytometry to measure the percentages of naive CD45RAhigh/CD27high T cells. For CDR1 and CDR2, the germline V gene lists SGHTA and FQGNSA. V is cut back by 0 bases and J by 5 bases, with 10 bases in the junction unmatched. From the cysteine up to the phenylalanine, the CDR3 has a length of 17 residues. Of the read, only the CDR3 DNA is kept; its 51 bases are in frame from base 1.

The rearrangement joined TRBV7-2 to TRBJ1-5, and TRBD1 aligns with 7 junction nucleotides. The sequence was obtained from a woman younger than 45 in good health. The specimen was blood. The CDR3 reads as follows: CASSLAEIFQGDQPQHF. Here is the DNA: TGTGCCAGCAGCTTAGCGGAGATCTTTCAGGGGGATCAGCCCCAGCATTTT.